Sequencing of this T cell receptor (beta chain) was carried out in a study of T cell changes during pregnancy in multiple sclerosis. Assay: immunoSEQ multiplex PCR; the TCRdb copy retains only in-frame clones and omits some. Here the sample spans under 40,000 clones, 90% being singletons. V shed 4 bases, J shed 4 bases, and the junction held 10 bases outside the gene matches. The CDR3 contains 16 residues. Germline assignment: CDR1 SGHNT and CDR2 YYREEE (reference sequence). This material consisted of CD8+ T cells from peripheral blood mononuclear cells, taken after pregnancy. This sequence was found in a female donor with multiple sclerosis, enrolled in a pregnancy study. The genes are TRBV5-4 and TRBJ1-2; 10 bases are shared with TRBD1. Here the CDR3 DNA reads TGTGCCAGCAGCCAAACCGGGACAGGGGAAGGCTATGGCTACACCTTC. Translating it yields CASSQTGTGEGYGYTF. The full variable domain, completed using reference TRBV5-4 and TRBJ1-2, is ETGVTQSPTHLIKTRGQQVTLRCSSQSGHNTVSWYQQALGQGPQFIFQYYREEENGRGNFPPRFSGLQFPNYSSELNVNALELDDSALYLCASSQTGTGEGYGYTFGSGTRLTVV.